Below are 29 T cell receptor beta chains sequenced from a single sample in a study of T cells in narcolepsy. Sequencing was performed with immunoSEQ multiplex PCR; in TCRdb, only in-frame clones are kept and a portion is missing. The repertoire holds some 30,000 clones, with 75% to 90% as singletons. Sequenced material: CD45RA- memory CD4+ T cells from PBMCs. The receptor source for this set is a human donor with narcolepsy.

A few counts support this clone. This chain uses TRBV6-1 with TRBJ1-1; D may be TRBD1 (6 bases). The CDR3 consists of 16 residues. Germline CDR1 MNHNS, CDR2 SASEGT. The V end was cut by 4 bases, the J end by 2 bases, with 17 bases between. CDR3 amino acids: CASSVEAGDLNTEAFF. The CDR3 region has the DNA TGTGCCAGCAGTGTGGAGGCAGGGGACCTAAACACTGAAGCTTTCTTT.

The chain combines TRBV5-1 with TRBJ1-4; D is unclear. The CDR3 sequence is 15 residues long. CDR1 is SGHRS, CDR2 YFSETQ, per germline. V dropped 4 bases and J dropped 6 bases, with 16 bases sitting between them. DNA for the CDR3: TGCGCCAGCAGCCTGAACGGTAACTCTGATGAAAAACTGTTTTTT. This gives the protein CASSLNGNSDEKLFF.

The rearrangement joins TRBV4-1 to TRBJ1-3; D gene unclear. V was cut by 1 base and J by 4 bases, with 5 bases left in between. From germline, CDR1 is MGHRA and CDR2 YSYEKL. The CDR3 is 13 amino acids. This CDR3 reads CASSQVAGNTIYF. The CDR3 DNA follows: TGCGCCAGCAGCCAAGTAGCGGGAAACACCATATATTTT.

V is TRBV5-4 and J is TRBJ1-1, with D perhaps matching TRBD1 (5 bases). Trimming stripped 4 bases from V and 2 bases from J, with 12 bases between. CDR3 length: 14 amino acids. In germline, CDR1 is SGHNT, CDR2 YYREEE (reference sequence). CDR3 nucleotides: TGTGCCAGCAGCCGCCTGACAGTAAACACTGAAGCTTTCTTT. The encoded protein is CASSRLTVNTEAFF.

V and J are TRBV6-4 and TRBJ2-2, with unresolved D. Germline CDR1 reads MRHNA; CDR2 reads SNTAGT. Trimming pared 3 bases from V and 5 bases from J, leaving 4 bases between. There are 12 residues in the CDR3. The CDR3 coding sequence is TGTGCCAGCAGTGATCGGACCGGGGAGCTGTTTTTT. Protein: CASSDRTGELFF.

This chain links TRBV2 with TRBJ1-1, with a weak D call TRBD1 (5 bases). Germline V lookup: CDR1 SNHLY, CDR2 FYNNEI. V lost 8 bases and J lost 6, with 10 bases in between. This CDR3 comprises 11 residues. CDR3 sequence reads: CASLGLPEAFF. The CDR3, as DNA: TGTGCCAGCTTGGGACTCCCTGAAGCTTTCTTT. The full variable domain, rest sourced from reference TRBV2 and TRBJ1-1, is EPEVTQTPSHQVTQMGQEVILRCVPISNHLYFYWYRQILGQKVEFLVSFYNNEISEKSEIFDDQFSVERPDGSNFTLKIRSTKLEDSAMYFCASLGLPEAFFGQGTRLTVV.

The rearrangement joins TRBV2 to TRBJ2-3, with D perhaps matching TRBD2 (5 bases). Trimming stripped 3 bases from V and 0 bases from J, with 13 bases between. The CDR3 length is 16 residues. CDR1 and CDR2 (germline): SNHLY, FYNNEI. The CDR3 nucleotides read TGTGCCAGCAGTGATGGCCGGGGAGCTAGCACAGATACGCAGTATTTT. Its protein product is CASSDGRGASTDTQYF.

The chain combines TRBV5-1 with TRBJ2-2, with 8 bases identical to TRBD1. Germline values: CDR1 SGHRS, CDR2 YFSETQ. V shed 0 bases and J 4 bases; nucleotides not matched to a gene: 5. There are 16 residues in the CDR3. The chain's CDR3 is CASSLEGTGVTGELFF. In DNA, the CDR3 is TGCGCCAGCAGCTTGGAAGGGACAGGAGTCACCGGGGAGCTGTTTTTT.

The chain employs TRBV7-3 and TRBJ2-5; 7 nucleotides agree with TRBD1. The ends lost 2 bases at V and 0 bases at J; junction bases unmatched: 0. CDR3 length: 14 amino acids. In germline, CDR1 is SGHTA, CDR2 FQGTGA. The CDR3 here is CASSLGTDQETQYF. The CDR3, as DNA: TGTGCCAGCAGCTTAGGGACAGACCAAGAGACCCAGTACTTC.

The chain has TRBV19 and TRBJ1-1; D not resolved. The V end was cut by 5 bases, the J end by 0 bases, with 13 bases between. Germline V gene sequence: CDR1 LNHDA, CDR2 SQIVND (reference sequence). CDR3 length equals 15 residues. Here the CDR3 DNA reads TGTGCCAGTAGTCCCCCGAGACCCATGAACACTGAAGCTTTCTTT. Its protein product is CASSPPRPMNTEAFF.

The rearrangement uses TRBV7-3 and TRBJ1-2; the match to TRBD1 covers 9 bases. V gave up 5 bases and J gave up 6 bases; unmatched junction bases: 4. CDR3 length equals 13 residues. CDR1 and CDR2 from the germline V gene are SGHTA and FQGTGA. The DNA of the CDR3 is TGTGCCAGCAGCCTACGGACAGGGGATGGCTACACCTTC. Residues: CASSLRTGDGYTF. Drawing the rest from reference TRBV7-3 and TRBJ1-2, the complete variable domain is GAGVSQTPSNKVTEKGKYVELRCDPISGHTALYWYRQSLGQGPEFLIYFQGTGAADDSGLPNDRFFAVRPEGSVSTLKIQRTERGDSAVYLCASSLRTGDGYTFGSGTRLTVV.

The sample holds a few counts of this clone. The rearrangement links TRBV18 to TRBJ2-7; D is tentatively TRBD1 or TRBD2 (6 bases each). Between the trimmed V and J ends, which lost 3 bases and 6 bases, there was a span of 18 bases. From germline, CDR1 is KGHSH and CDR2 LQKENI. The CDR3 covers 15 residues. The chain's CDR3 is CASSPSWEGGLEQYF. The CDR3 coding sequence is TGTGCCAGCTCACCGAGCTGGGAAGGGGGACTCGAGCAGTACTTC.

This clone was observed a few times. V gene TRBV5-4 combines with J gene TRBJ2-5; a weak D match, TRBD2 (5 bases). The CDR3 runs 14 residues. In germline, CDR1 is SGHNT, CDR2 YYREEE (reference sequence). Trimming took 4 bases from V and 1 from J, leaving 11 bases between them. CDR3 in amino acids: CASSRTVFQETQYF. The CDR3, as DNA: TGTGCCAGCAGCCGGACTGTTTTCCAAGAGACCCAGTACTTC.

This clone has only one observation. The chain links TRBV2 to TRBJ1-5; weak D call: TRBD1 (6 bases). Deletions cut 6 bases from V and 5 bases from J, with 11 bases between. CDR1 SNHLY and CDR2 FYNNEI come from the germline V gene. This CDR3 spans 13 amino acids. The CDR3 nucleotides are TGTGCCAGCAGAGAGGACAGCCATCAGCCCCAGCATTTT. The encoded protein is CASREDSHQPQHF.

The chain employs TRBV5-8 and TRBJ1-1; 11 bases align to TRBD1. CDR3 length: 15 residues. Germline V gives CDR1 SGHTS, CDR2 YDEGEE. The V gene end was trimmed by 3 bases and the J gene end by 6 bases; junction bases not matched to a gene: 7. The CDR3 DNA is TGTGCCAGCAGCTCAGGGACAGGGGGAGTATCTGAAGCTTTCTTT. Translated, it gives CASSSGTGGVSEAFF. The full variable domain, rest sourced from reference TRBV5-8 and TRBJ1-1, is EAGVTQSPTHLIKTRGQQATLRCSPISGHTSVYWYQQALGLGLQFLLWYDEGEERNRGNFPPRFSGRQFPNYSSELNVNALELEDSALYLCASSSGTGGVSEAFFGQGTRLTVV.

V is TRBV6-1 and J is TRBJ1-2; TRBD1 agrees at 9 bases. With V trimmed by 8 bases and J by 7 bases, 11 bases remained unmatched. The CDR3 runs to 14 residues. Per the germline V gene, CDR1 is MNHNS and CDR2 is SASEGT. The CDR3 DNA sequence: TGTGCCAGCCTTGAGACAGGGGGTTTTGGTGGCTACACCTTC. This gives the protein CASLETGGFGGYTF.

This chain joins TRBV5-6 and TRBJ2-7; D gene unclear. Deletions cut 7 bases from V and 2 bases from J, with 13 bases between. The CDR3 sequence is 13 residues long. Per germline, CDR1 SGHDT and CDR2 YYEEEE. Here the CDR3 reads CASSDRAAYEQYF. In DNA, the CDR3 is TGTGCCAGCTCCGACCGCGCCGCCTACGAGCAGTACTTC.

This sequence joins TRBV7-9 and TRBJ2-3; no clear D gene. Per germline, CDR1 SEHNR and CDR2 FQNEAQ (reference sequence). Deletions cut 5 bases from V and 0 bases from J, with 9 bases between. This CDR3 is 14 amino acids long. CDR3 sequence reads: CASSETASTDTQYF. The CDR3 nucleotides are TGTGCCAGCAGCGAGACTGCTAGCACAGATACGCAGTATTTT.

The chain recombines TRBV30 with TRBJ1-2; D unclear. Trimming removed 0 bases from V and 6 bases from J, with 8 bases in between. Germline CDR1 reads GTSNPN; CDR2 reads SVGIG (reference sequence). The CDR3 contains 12 residues. The CDR3 region is CAWSVRPDGYTF. CDR3 bases: TGTGCCTGGAGTGTACGGCCCGATGGCTACACCTTC. The full variable domain, its missing parts supplied by reference TRBV30 and TRBJ1-2, is SQTIHQWPATLVQPVGSPLSLECTVEGTSNPNLYWYRQAAGRGLQLLFYSVGIGQISSEVPQNLSASRPQDRQFILSSKKLLLSDSGFYLCAWSVRPDGYTFGSGTRLTVV.

This sequence joins TRBV14 and TRBJ1-1; 11 bases map to TRBD1. The CDR3 extends over 16 amino acids. Unmatched junction bases numbered 6, after V lost 1 base and J lost 5 bases. Germline-derived CDR1 and CDR2 are SGHDN and FVKESK. CDR3 sequence reads: CASSQVGQGAGTEAFF. CDR3 nucleotide sequence: TGTGCCAGCAGCCAAGTCGGACAGGGGGCTGGGACTGAAGCTTTCTTT.

V usage is TRBV4-1 and J usage is TRBJ2-5; 11 nucleotides line up with TRBD1. The CDR3 has 17 amino acids. Germline loops: CDR1 MGHRA, CDR2 YSYEKL. The V and J ends lost 4 bases and 7 bases, in that order; junction bases with no gene match: 14. The CDR3 sequence is CASSPLGRTGGLRTQYF. In DNA, the CDR3 is TGCGCCAGCAGCCCCCTCGGGAGGACAGGGGGCCTACGGACCCAGTACTTC.

The rearrangement joins TRBV5-7 to TRBJ1-5; 7 nucleotides match TRBD1. TRBV5-7 is recorded as an ORF, its role being uncertain. This CDR3 is built from 15 residues. V shed 4 bases, J shed 1 base, and the junction held 5 bases outside the gene matches. The CDR3 spells CASSHGRGSNQPQHF. CDR3 nucleotide sequence: TGTGCCAGCAGCCATGGCAGGGGGAGCAATCAGCCCCAGCATTTT.

This clone was detected once. The chain links TRBV6-1 to TRBJ1-2, with 9 nucleotides matching TRBD1. V was clipped by 4 bases and J by 8 bases; unmatched bases: 8. CDR3 length: 14 amino acids. Germline CDR1 reads MNHNS; CDR2 reads SASEGT. The CDR3 spells CASSVTGGAGGYTF. CDR3 nucleotides: TGTGCCAGCAGTGTCACAGGGGGCGCAGGAGGCTACACCTTC.

The V gene is TRBV19, the J gene TRBJ1-3; D not resolved. CDR3 length: 15 residues. From germline, CDR1 is LNHDA and CDR2 SQIVND (reference sequence). With 3 bases removed from V and 0 bases from J, the gap between germline ends came to 9 bases. For the CDR3, the DNA is TGTGCCAGTAGTATCGGATCCATCTCTGGAAACACCATATATTTT. Its protein is CASSIGSISGNTIYF.

This clone was counted between two and nine times. The CDR3 reads CASSQTGTLREKLFF. As DNA, the CDR3 is TGCGCCAGCAGCCAAACCGGGACCCTTCGGGAAAAACTGTTTTTT. V is TRBV4-1 and J is TRBJ1-4; possible D gene TRBD1, 5 bases. Per the germline V gene, CDR1 is MGHRA and CDR2 is YSYEKL. This CDR3 has 15 residues. Trimming stripped 2 bases from V and 8 bases from J, with 15 bases between.

The CDR3 loop reads CASSEGSLDRSNQPQHF. As DNA, the CDR3 is TGTGCCAGCAGTGAAGGGAGTTTGGACAGGAGTAATCAGCCCCAGCATTTT. The V and J genes are TRBV6-1 and TRBJ1-5; 7 bases line up with TRBD1. CDR1 is MNHNS and CDR2 is SASEGT in the germline V gene. The ends lost 1 base at V and 4 bases at J; junction bases unmatched: 10. This CDR3 contains 17 residues.

The V call is TRBV2, the J call TRBJ2-1; 7 bases are a match to TRBD2. J was trimmed by 0 bases and V by 4 bases; bases with no gene match: 18. This CDR3 spans 20 amino acids. Looked up from germline, CDR1 is SNHLY and CDR2 is FYNNEI. The CDR3 region has the DNA TGTGCCAGCAGTGGCGGCTACCGGAGACTAGCCCCCACCTCCTACAATGAGCAGTTCTTC. Protein: CASSGGYRRLAPTSYNEQFF.

The V call is TRBV7-2, the J call TRBJ1-2; D unclear. The V end lost 2 bases, the J end lost 8 bases, and 9 bases lay between the germline ends. The length of the CDR3 is 12 residues. In germline, CDR1 is SGHTA, CDR2 FQGNSA. The CDR3 sequence: CASSLNPGGYTF. CDR3 coding DNA: TGTGCCAGCAGCTTAAATCCTGGGGGCTACACCTTC.

The chain is built from TRBV9 and TRBJ2-3, with D possibly being TRBD1 (5 bases). Trimming took off 0 bases at V and 1 base at J, with 9 bases between the two ends. Germline CDR1 and CDR2: SGDLS and YYNGEE. The CDR3 loop spans 15 amino acids. The CDR3 DNA sequence: TGTGCCAGCAGCGTAGGGGGCGCGGGCACAGATACGCAGTATTTT. This codes for CASSVGGAGTDTQYF.